This TCR beta chain appears in the sequencing data of a study of cytomegalovirus exposure and HLA in healthy donors. The PCR had 60 Vbeta and 13 Jbeta primers. Sequencing was performed with immunoSEQ multiplex PCR; in TCRdb, only in-frame clones are kept and a portion is missing. The sample yields 200,000 to 250,000 clones, around 81% seen once. This clone was observed a few times. Its antigen is undetermined. Notes on the study in general: Per a later analysis, HLA-associated TCR beta chains showed more clonal expansion than other, equally common TCR beta chains.

Donors were ostensibly healthy at sampling, although undocumented immune exposures were probable. Germline V gives CDR1 LGHNT, CDR2 FRNRAP. The CDR3 is 14 amino acids. The trim removed 4 bases at V and 5 bases at J, leaving 4 bases unmatched. The rearrangement uses TRBV12-5 and TRBJ2-5, with 10 bases that match TRBD2. This sequence originates from a woman aged 55-69 years in good health and CMV-seropositive. Sequenced sample: PBMCs. The CDR3 sequence: CASGSGTSDETQYF. Here the CDR3 DNA reads TGTGCTAGTGGTTCCGGGACTAGCGACGAGACCCAGTACTTC.